This T cell receptor (beta chain) is drawn from a study of blood T cells in healthy people across ages. Across the study: Per two T cells, about one barcoded beta molecule was captured through template switching.

The use of a sample-barcoded 5' primer and a J-beta primer mix characterized a second PCR of roughly 6 to 12 cycles. TCRdb processed the 5' RACE reads anew with MiXCR; each CDR3 protein has one entry. The profile shows more than 600,000 distinct CDR3 sequences, around 25% of them singletons. In the case of this clonotype: Antigen specificity is unknown.

Study findings and constraints: Diversity was higher, and naive CD4+ cells more numerous, in long-lived donors than in aged donors.

In germline, CDR1 is SGHAT, CDR2 FQNNGV. This CDR3 has 19 amino acids. The same specimen was also included in a second study, on T cells of mothers and their children. That investigation notes: Sample barcodes and 2-4 random nucleotides were added by the M1S primer of the second PCR. The overlap seen between related mothers and children slightly exceeded that of unrelated pairs, though not significantly.

J is TRBJ2-5 and V is TRBV11-2, with D perhaps TRBD1 (8 bases). The J call may be faulty, since TRBJ2-1 better matches the DNA end. Source material: blood. The clonotype was recovered from a boy younger than 18 in good health. In nucleotides, the CDR3 is TGTGCCAGCAGCTTCGCGGCAGGGGGCGGTCTGGCGGGAGATCATGAGCAGTTCTTC. Translation: CASSFAAGGGLAGDHEQFF.